This is a list of T cell receptor beta chains from one sample in a study of blood T cell repertoires in COVID-19. Assay: immunoSEQ multiplex PCR; the TCRdb copy retains only in-frame clones and omits some. The data hold 76,000 or so clones, with roughly 89% observed a single time. Material for sequencing was peripheral blood. Receptors were obtained from a man aged 25-45 years with acute or convalescent COVID-19. Each CDR3 is given with its conserved first and last residue. The order of the fields is D gene, V gene, clone size, J gene, CDR3 DNA, CDR3 protein. D genes are given only for firm matches. Some rows mark clone size as missing; the rest say once, few, many or name a class of expanded clone.

d_call: TRBD2
v_call: TRBV7-9
clone_size: .
j_call: TRBJ2-1
cdr3_nt: TGTGCCAGCAGCTCCATCCCGGGACTAGCGGGGCGAAATGAGCAGTTCTTC
cdr3_aa: CASSSIPGLAGRNEQFF

d_call: .
v_call: TRBV2
clone_size: .
j_call: TRBJ2-4
cdr3_nt: TGTGCCAGCAGTGGGTCACTGAACGGGAGAGCCAAAAACATTCAGTACTTC
cdr3_aa: CASSGSLNGRAKNIQYF

d_call: .
v_call: TRBV3-1/TRBV3-2
clone_size: .
j_call: TRBJ2-3
cdr3_nt: TGTGCCAGCAGCCCGGGGACACCAGATACGCAGTATTTT
cdr3_aa: CASSPGTPDTQYF

d_call: TRBD2
v_call: TRBV19
clone_size: .
j_call: TRBJ2-3
cdr3_nt: TGTGCCAGTAGTATGGGGGGAGGGCCAGATACGCAGTATTTT
cdr3_aa: CASSMGGGPDTQYF

d_call: .
v_call: TRBV10-2
clone_size: .
j_call: TRBJ2-7
cdr3_nt: TGCGCCAGCGCGGACGGACTGACCTACGAGCAGTACTTC
cdr3_aa: CASADGLTYEQYF

d_call: .
v_call: TRBV30
clone_size: .
j_call: TRBJ1-6
cdr3_nt: TGTGCCTGGAGTGAGGGCAGGGAGGAATCACCCCTCCACTTT
cdr3_aa: CAWSEGREESPLHF

d_call: TRBD1
v_call: TRBV7-2
clone_size: .
j_call: TRBJ2-3
cdr3_nt: TGTGCCAGCAGCTTACAGGGGGTTAGCACAGATACGCAGTATTTT
cdr3_aa: CASSLQGVSTDTQYF

d_call: .
v_call: TRBV6-5
clone_size: .
j_call: TRBJ2-7
cdr3_nt: TGTGCCTCCGAGCGGAATTCCTACGAGCAGTACTTC
cdr3_aa: CASERNSYEQYF

d_call: .
v_call: TRBV6-2/TRBV6-3
clone_size: once
j_call: TRBJ1-5
cdr3_nt: TGTGCCAGCAGTCACGGGGGGTTGTCCCAGCATTTT
cdr3_aa: CASSHGGLSQHF

d_call: TRBD1
v_call: TRBV27
clone_size: .
j_call: TRBJ2-7
cdr3_nt: TGTGCCAGCAGACTCCCGGGACAGCCTTCTGCCAACTACGAGCAGTACTTC
cdr3_aa: CASRLPGQPSANYEQYF

d_call: .
v_call: TRBV11-2
clone_size: .
j_call: TRBJ1-4
cdr3_nt: TGTGCCAGCAGTAATACTATGGACAGTAATGAAAAACTGTTTTTT
cdr3_aa: CASSNTMDSNEKLFF

d_call: TRBD1
v_call: TRBV5-5
clone_size: .
j_call: TRBJ1-1
cdr3_nt: TGTGCCAGCAGCGTGGGACAGGGGCCGAACACTGAAGCTTTCTTT
cdr3_aa: CASSVGQGPNTEAFF

d_call: .
v_call: TRBV4-3
clone_size: .
j_call: TRBJ2-6
cdr3_nt: TGCGCCAGCAGCCAAGCGAGGATCTCTGGGGCCAACGTCCTGACTTTC
cdr3_aa: CASSQARISGANVLTF

d_call: TRBD1
v_call: TRBV27
clone_size: once
j_call: TRBJ1-5
cdr3_nt: TGTGCCAGCAGTCGACAGGGGGCCGGTCAGCCCCAGCATTTT
cdr3_aa: CASSRQGAGQPQHF

d_call: .
v_call: TRBV28
clone_size: .
j_call: TRBJ2-7
cdr3_nt: TGTGCCAGCAGAGCCGGGACACCTGAAATTTCCTACGAGCAGTACTTC
cdr3_aa: CASRAGTPEISYEQYF

d_call: .
v_call: TRBV1
clone_size: .
j_call: TRBJ2-3
cdr3_nt: TGCACCAGCAGCCAAGGGGACAGGGGGAGCGGAGATACGCAGTATTTT
cdr3_aa: CTSSQGDRGSGDTQYF

d_call: TRBD1
v_call: TRBV7-2
clone_size: .
j_call: TRBJ2-1
cdr3_nt: TGTGCCAGCAGCCTAGGGGCAGGGGGCATCGATGAGCAGTTCTTC
cdr3_aa: CASSLGAGGIDEQFF

d_call: TRBD2
v_call: TRBV7-6
clone_size: once
j_call: TRBJ2-3
cdr3_nt: TGTGCCAGCAGCTTAGCGCCGGGACTAGCGGAGGGTCAGTATTTT
cdr3_aa: CASSLAPGLAEGQYF

d_call: TRBD2
v_call: TRBV10-1
clone_size: few
j_call: TRBJ2-2
cdr3_nt: TGCGCCAGCGGGAGGGCCAAGGGGGAGCTGTTTTTT
cdr3_aa: CASGRAKGELFF

d_call: TRBD1
v_call: TRBV19
clone_size: .
j_call: TRBJ1-5
cdr3_nt: TGTGCCAGTAGTGAACCGACAGGGTGGAGGAATCAGCCCCAGCATTTT
cdr3_aa: CASSEPTGWRNQPQHF

d_call: .
v_call: TRBV5-6
clone_size: .
j_call: TRBJ2-5
cdr3_nt: TGTGCCAGCAGCTTGCGCAGGATCGGTTACCAAGAGACCCAGTACTTC
cdr3_aa: CASSLRRIGYQETQYF

d_call: TRBD2
v_call: TRBV13
clone_size: .
j_call: TRBJ2-7
cdr3_nt: TGTGCCAGCAGCTCTGGTCCTGCAGCGGGAGGCCCCTACGAGCAGTACTTC
cdr3_aa: CASSSGPAAGGPYEQYF

d_call: TRBD1
v_call: TRBV5-8
clone_size: .
j_call: TRBJ2-2
cdr3_nt: TGTGCCAGCAGTGGGACAGGGCGGATGGCGACCGGGGAGCTGTTTTTT
cdr3_aa: CASSGTGRMATGELFF

d_call: .
v_call: TRBV7-9
clone_size: .
j_call: TRBJ1-3
cdr3_nt: TGTGCCAGCAGCTCCGGACAGGGAAACACCATATATTTT
cdr3_aa: CASSSGQGNTIYF

d_call: TRBD1
v_call: TRBV7-2
clone_size: .
j_call: TRBJ2-1
cdr3_nt: TGTGCCAGCAGCCAAACAGGGGTTAATGAGCAGTTCTTC
cdr3_aa: CASSQTGVNEQFF

d_call: .
v_call: TRBV18
clone_size: few
j_call: TRBJ2-1
cdr3_nt: TGTGCCAGCTCCCTCAGCGATGAGCAGTTCTTC
cdr3_aa: CASSLSDEQFF

d_call: TRBD1
v_call: TRBV19
clone_size: .
j_call: TRBJ2-4
cdr3_nt: TGTGCCAGTACCCTAAGGACAGGAAAAAACATTCAGTACTTC
cdr3_aa: CASTLRTGKNIQYF

d_call: TRBD1
v_call: TRBV19
clone_size: .
j_call: TRBJ1-5
cdr3_nt: TGTGCCAGTAGTATAAGGGGGCAAAGCAATCAGCCCCAGCATTTT
cdr3_aa: CASSIRGQSNQPQHF

d_call: .
v_call: TRBV28
clone_size: .
j_call: TRBJ1-5
cdr3_nt: TGTGCCAGCAGGCAGGGGCGGATAAATCAGCCCCAGCATTTT
cdr3_aa: CASRQGRINQPQHF

d_call: TRBD2
v_call: TRBV5-1
clone_size: .
j_call: TRBJ2-1
cdr3_nt: TGCGCCAGCAGCTTTTCCGGGACTAGCGGACACAATGAGCAGTTCTTC
cdr3_aa: CASSFSGTSGHNEQFF

d_call: .
v_call: TRBV13
clone_size: .
j_call: TRBJ1-5
cdr3_nt: TGTGCCAGCAGCTTAGGGGCAGGGGACAATCAGCCCCAGCATTTT
cdr3_aa: CASSLGAGDNQPQHF

d_call: .
v_call: TRBV6-5
clone_size: .
j_call: TRBJ1-4
cdr3_nt: TGTGCCAGCCTCATACGTGGGAGTAAGGAAAAACTGTTTTTT
cdr3_aa: CASLIRGSKEKLFF

d_call: .
v_call: TRBV28
clone_size: .
j_call: TRBJ1-2
cdr3_nt: TGTGCCAGCAGTGTCTATCGCTATGGCTACACCTTC
cdr3_aa: CASSVYRYGYTF

d_call: TRBD1
v_call: TRBV19
clone_size: .
j_call: TRBJ2-2
cdr3_nt: TGTGCCGTCCGGACAGGTTATACCGGGGAGCTGTTTTTT
cdr3_aa: CAVRTGYTGELFF

d_call: .
v_call: TRBV18
clone_size: .
j_call: TRBJ2-7
cdr3_nt: TGTGCCAGCTCACCTCGACAGGACTCCTACGAGCAGTACTTC
cdr3_aa: CASSPRQDSYEQYF

d_call: .
v_call: TRBV7-9
clone_size: once
j_call: TRBJ2-3
cdr3_nt: TGTGCCAGCCGACTCGCCAGGGAGGTAGATACGCAGTATTTT
cdr3_aa: CASRLAREVDTQYF

d_call: TRBD1
v_call: TRBV7-8
clone_size: .
j_call: TRBJ2-7
cdr3_nt: TGTGCCAGCAGCCCCCGAACCGGACAGGGTGGGGCCGAGCAGTACTTC
cdr3_aa: CASSPRTGQGGAEQYF

d_call: .
v_call: TRBV19
clone_size: .
j_call: TRBJ2-1
cdr3_nt: TGTGCCAGTAGTATAGGGGGTACAGGGTACAATGAGCAGTTCTTC
cdr3_aa: CASSIGGTGYNEQFF

d_call: .
v_call: TRBV28
clone_size: .
j_call: TRBJ2-3
cdr3_nt: TGTGCCAGCAGTTTGGGGGGGCGCACAGATACGCAGTATTTT
cdr3_aa: CASSLGGRTDTQYF

d_call: TRBD2
v_call: TRBV3-1/TRBV3-2
clone_size: .
j_call: TRBJ2-5
cdr3_nt: TGTGCCAGCAGTCACGGGACTAGCGGGAGAACCCAGTACTTC
cdr3_aa: CASSHGTSGRTQYF

d_call: TRBD2
v_call: TRBV10-2
clone_size: .
j_call: TRBJ2-3
cdr3_nt: TGCGCCAGCAGTGAGATTAGCGGGAGATTCTCAGATACGCAGTATTTT
cdr3_aa: CASSEISGRFSDTQYF

d_call: TRBD2
v_call: TRBV10-1
clone_size: .
j_call: TRBJ2-5
cdr3_nt: TGCGCCAGCTCACACCAAGCGGGAGGACGAGAGACCCAGTACTTC
cdr3_aa: CASSHQAGGRETQYF

d_call: .
v_call: TRBV7-9
clone_size: .
j_call: TRBJ1-3
cdr3_nt: TGTGCCAGCAGCTTAGTTTCCACTGCGCCTGGAAACACCATATATTTT
cdr3_aa: CASSLVSTAPGNTIYF

d_call: TRBD1
v_call: TRBV20-1
clone_size: .
j_call: TRBJ2-7
cdr3_nt: TGCAGTGCAAGTACCTCCGGGACAGGGGGCTACGAGCAGTACTTC
cdr3_aa: CSASTSGTGGYEQYF

d_call: .
v_call: TRBV18
clone_size: .
j_call: TRBJ2-5
cdr3_nt: TGTGCCAGCTCCCTCCAGGGCCAGCAAGAGACCCAGTACTTC
cdr3_aa: CASSLQGQQETQYF

d_call: .
v_call: TRBV4-1
clone_size: .
j_call: TRBJ1-5
cdr3_nt: TGCGCCAGCAGCCGGGGAGGGTTGAAAGATCAGCCCCAGCATTTT
cdr3_aa: CASSRGGLKDQPQHF

d_call: .
v_call: TRBV9
clone_size: .
j_call: TRBJ2-1
cdr3_nt: TGTGCCAGCAGCGAGTTGGGGACTGGGGCTTACAATGAGCAGTTCTTC
cdr3_aa: CASSELGTGAYNEQFF

d_call: .
v_call: TRBV5-1
clone_size: .
j_call: TRBJ2-2
cdr3_nt: TGCGCCAGCAGCTTGGGAGGAGCGTGGACCGGGGAGCTGTTTTTT
cdr3_aa: CASSLGGAWTGELFF

d_call: TRBD2
v_call: TRBV5-4
clone_size: .
j_call: TRBJ2-2
cdr3_nt: TGTGCCAGCAGCCGAGCGGGGCCGGGCAATTCGGAGCTGTTTTTT
cdr3_aa: CASSRAGPGNSELFF

d_call: .
v_call: TRBV24-1
clone_size: few
j_call: TRBJ2-1
cdr3_nt: TGTGCCACCAGTGAGTCTAGCGTATCAAGCTCCTACAATGAGCAGTTCTTC
cdr3_aa: CATSESSVSSSYNEQFF

d_call: TRBD1
v_call: TRBV27
clone_size: .
j_call: TRBJ2-7
cdr3_nt: TGTGCCAGCAGCCCGGGACAGGGTTACGAGCAGTACTTC
cdr3_aa: CASSPGQGYEQYF